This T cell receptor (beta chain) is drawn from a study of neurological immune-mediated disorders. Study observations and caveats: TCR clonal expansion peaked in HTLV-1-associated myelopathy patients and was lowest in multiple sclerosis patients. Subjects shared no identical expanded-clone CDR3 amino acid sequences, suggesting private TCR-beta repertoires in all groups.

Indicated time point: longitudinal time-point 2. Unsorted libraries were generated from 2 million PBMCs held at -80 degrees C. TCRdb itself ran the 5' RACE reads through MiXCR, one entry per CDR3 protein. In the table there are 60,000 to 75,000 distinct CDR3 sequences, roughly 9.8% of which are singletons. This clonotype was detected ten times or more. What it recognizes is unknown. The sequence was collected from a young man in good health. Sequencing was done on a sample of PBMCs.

For the CDR3, the DNA is TGTGCCAGCAGCTTGGGGAAAACAGGGTCTGGGGACACTGAAGCTTTCTTT. Amino acid sequence: CASSLGKTGSGDTEAFF. This sequence joins TRBV7-9 and TRBJ1-1; TRBD1 might be the D (6 bases). Looked up from germline, CDR1 is SEHNR and CDR2 is FQNEAQ (reference sequence). CDR3 size: 17 residues. Trimming removed 3 bases at V and 3 bases at J, with 20 bases between. The whole variable domain, remainder taken from reference TRBV7-9 and TRBJ1-1, is DTGVSQNPRHKITKRGQNVTFRCDPISEHNRLYWYRQTLGQGPEFLTYFQNEAQLEKSRLLSDRFSAERPKGSFSTLEIQRTEQGDSAMYLCASSLGKTGSGDTEAFFGQGTRLTVV.